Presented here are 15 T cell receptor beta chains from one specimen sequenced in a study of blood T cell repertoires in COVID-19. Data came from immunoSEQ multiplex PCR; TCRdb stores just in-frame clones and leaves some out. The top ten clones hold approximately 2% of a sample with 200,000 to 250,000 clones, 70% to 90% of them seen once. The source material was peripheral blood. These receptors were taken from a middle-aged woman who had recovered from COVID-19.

This chain's CDR3 is CASSSPTRVEQFF. CDR3 coding DNA: TGTGCCAGCAGTTCCCCCACTAGGGTTGAGCAGTTCTTC. The chain carries TRBV28 and TRBJ2-1; a possible D gene is TRBD2 (5 bases). V lost 4 bases and J lost 9, with 13 bases in between. This CDR3 comprises 13 residues. Looked up from germline, CDR1 is MDHEN and CDR2 is SYDVKM. The entire variable domain, with the rest obtained from reference TRBV28 and TRBJ2-1, is as follows: DVKVTQSSRYLVKRTGEKVFLECVQDMDHENMFWYRQDPGLGLRLIYFSYDVKMKEKGDIPEGYSVSREKKERFSLILESASTNQTSMYLCASSSPTRVEQFFGPGTRLTVL.

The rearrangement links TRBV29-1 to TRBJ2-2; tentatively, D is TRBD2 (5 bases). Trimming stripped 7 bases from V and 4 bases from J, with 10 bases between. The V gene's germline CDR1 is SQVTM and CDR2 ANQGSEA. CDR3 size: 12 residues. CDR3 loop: CSAMRATGELFF. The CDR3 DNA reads TGCAGCGCCATGAGGGCCACCGGGGAGCTGTTTTTT.

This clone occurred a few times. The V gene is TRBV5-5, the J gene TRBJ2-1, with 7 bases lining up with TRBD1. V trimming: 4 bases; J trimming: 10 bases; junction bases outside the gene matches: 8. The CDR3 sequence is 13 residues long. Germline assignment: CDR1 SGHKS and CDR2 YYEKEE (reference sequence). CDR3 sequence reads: CASSPDRLGEQFF. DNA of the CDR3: TGTGCCAGCAGCCCGGACAGGTTAGGCGAGCAGTTCTTC.

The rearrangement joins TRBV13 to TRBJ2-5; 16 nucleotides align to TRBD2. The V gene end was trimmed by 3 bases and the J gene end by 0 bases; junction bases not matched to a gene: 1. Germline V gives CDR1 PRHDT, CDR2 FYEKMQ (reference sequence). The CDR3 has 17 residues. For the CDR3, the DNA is TGTGCCAGCAGCTTTGGGACTAGCGGGGGGGACCAAGAGACCCAGTACTTC. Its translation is CASSFGTSGGDQETQYF.

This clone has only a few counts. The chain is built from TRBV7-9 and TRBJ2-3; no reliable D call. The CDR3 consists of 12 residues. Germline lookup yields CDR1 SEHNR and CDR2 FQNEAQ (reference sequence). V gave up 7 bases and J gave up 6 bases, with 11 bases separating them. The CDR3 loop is CASTNLQDTQYF. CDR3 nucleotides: TGTGCCAGCACCAATTTGCAGGATACGCAGTATTTT.

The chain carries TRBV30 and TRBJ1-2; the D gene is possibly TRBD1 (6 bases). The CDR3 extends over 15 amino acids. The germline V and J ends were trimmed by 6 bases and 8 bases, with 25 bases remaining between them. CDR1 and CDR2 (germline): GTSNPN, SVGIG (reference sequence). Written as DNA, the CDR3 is TGTGCCTGTCCCCCGGCGGGGGCCGGAGGGGGAGGCTACACCTTC. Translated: CACPPAGAGGGGYTF.

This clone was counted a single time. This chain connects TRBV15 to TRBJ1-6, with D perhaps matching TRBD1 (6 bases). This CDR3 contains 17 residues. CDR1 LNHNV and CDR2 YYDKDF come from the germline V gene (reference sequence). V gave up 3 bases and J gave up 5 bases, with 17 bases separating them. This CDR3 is CATSSRRSGTNNSPLHF. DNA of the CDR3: TGTGCCACCAGCAGTAGAAGGTCGGGGACAAATAATTCACCCCTCCACTTT.

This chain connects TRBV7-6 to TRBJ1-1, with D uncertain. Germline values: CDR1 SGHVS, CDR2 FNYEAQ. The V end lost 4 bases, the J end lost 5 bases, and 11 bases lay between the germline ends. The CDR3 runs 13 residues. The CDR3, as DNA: TGTGCCAGCAGCTCTGCCGGGGTAACTGAAGCTTTCTTT. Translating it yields CASSSAGVTEAFF.

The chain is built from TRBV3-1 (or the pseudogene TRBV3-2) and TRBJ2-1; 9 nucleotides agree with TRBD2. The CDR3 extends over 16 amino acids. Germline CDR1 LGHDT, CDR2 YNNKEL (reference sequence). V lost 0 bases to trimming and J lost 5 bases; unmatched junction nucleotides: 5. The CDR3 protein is CASSQDRVAGDNEQFF. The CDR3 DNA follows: TGTGCCAGCAGCCAAGATCGAGTAGCGGGGGACAATGAGCAGTTCTTC.

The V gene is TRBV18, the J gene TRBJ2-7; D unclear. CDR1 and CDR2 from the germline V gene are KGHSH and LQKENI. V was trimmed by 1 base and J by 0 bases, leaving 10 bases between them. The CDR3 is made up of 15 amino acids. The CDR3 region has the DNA TGTGCCAGCTCACCACTGGCAGTCCTCTCCTACGAGCAGTACTTC. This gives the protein CASSPLAVLSYEQYF.

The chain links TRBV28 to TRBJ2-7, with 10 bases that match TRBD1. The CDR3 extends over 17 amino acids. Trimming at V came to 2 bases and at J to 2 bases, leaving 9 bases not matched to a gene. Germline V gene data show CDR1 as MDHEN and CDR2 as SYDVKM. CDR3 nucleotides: TGTGCCAGCAGTTTAGTCGAGGGACAGGGGCTCACCTACGAGCAGTACTTC. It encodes CASSLVEGQGLTYEQYF.

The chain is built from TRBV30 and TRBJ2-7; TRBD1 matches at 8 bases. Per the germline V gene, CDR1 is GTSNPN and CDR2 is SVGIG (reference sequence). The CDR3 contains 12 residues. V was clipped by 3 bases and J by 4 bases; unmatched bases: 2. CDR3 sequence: CAWSRDRYEQYF. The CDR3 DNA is TGTGCCTGGAGCCGGGACAGGTACGAGCAGTACTTC.

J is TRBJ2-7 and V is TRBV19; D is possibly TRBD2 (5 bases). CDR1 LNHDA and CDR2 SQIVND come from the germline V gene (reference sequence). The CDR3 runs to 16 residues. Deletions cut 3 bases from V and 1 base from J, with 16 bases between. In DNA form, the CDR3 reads TGTGCCAGTAGTATGGGAGTGGCCAGTGAATCCTACGAGCAGTACTTC. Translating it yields CASSMGVASESYEQYF.

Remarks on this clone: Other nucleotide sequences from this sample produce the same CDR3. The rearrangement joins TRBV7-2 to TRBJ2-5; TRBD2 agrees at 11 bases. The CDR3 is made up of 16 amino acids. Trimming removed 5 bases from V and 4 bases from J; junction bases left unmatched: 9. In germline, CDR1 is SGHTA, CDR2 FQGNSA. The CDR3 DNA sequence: TGTGCCAGCAGCCCAGTAGCGGGGGGGCAGGGAGAGACCCAGTACTTC. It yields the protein CASSPVAGGQGETQYF.

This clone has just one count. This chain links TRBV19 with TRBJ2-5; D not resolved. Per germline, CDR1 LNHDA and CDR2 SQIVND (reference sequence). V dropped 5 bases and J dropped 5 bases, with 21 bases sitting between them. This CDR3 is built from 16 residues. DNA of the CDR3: TGTGCCAGTAGTCCAAGACTGGAAGAGGTGGGTGAGACCCAGTACTTC. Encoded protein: CASSPRLEEVGETQYF.